Presented here are 27 T cell receptor beta chains from one specimen sequenced in a study of PD-1 blockade in classical Hodgkin lymphoma. Produced via immunoSEQ multiplex PCR; TCRdb's table is partial and in-frame only. The profile shows about 27,000 clones, approximately 72% of them singletons. Time point reported: cycle 4 day 1 (C4D1), after five to seven weeks of nivolumab. Brentuximab vedotin exposure varied, and every patient relapsed after autologous stem cell transplantation. The starting material was peripheral blood mononuclear cells (PBMCs), obtained before the fourth cycle of nivolumab. These receptors all come from a human donor with classical Hodgkin lymphoma.

This chain connects TRBV5-1 to TRBJ2-7; D may be TRBD1 (6 bases). Germline assignment: CDR1 SGHRS and CDR2 YFSETQ. Trimming shortened V by 1 base and J by 5 bases, and 16 bases separated the two germline ends. CDR3 size: 15 residues. The CDR3 nucleotides read TGCGCCAGCAGCTTGAACCCCACAGGGTACAACGAGCAGTACTTC. The encoded protein is CASSLNPTGYNEQYF.

Concerning this clone: This sample includes further DNA sequences coding for the same CDR3. The rearrangement links TRBV2 to TRBJ2-3; D unresolved. The V end was cut by 1 base, the J end by 0 bases, with 5 bases between. Germline V gene sequence: CDR1 SNHLY, CDR2 FYNNEI. CDR3 length: 14 residues. CDR3 DNA: TGTGCCAGCAGTGAAGGCGGTAGCACAGATACGCAGTATTTT. Translation gives CASSEGGSTDTQYF.

In this sample, this clone turned up once. This sequence joins TRBV6-1 and TRBJ1-1; TRBD1 agrees at 10 bases. Germline V gene data show CDR1 as MNHNS and CDR2 as SASEGT. V trimming: 7 bases; J trimming: 10 bases; junction bases outside the gene matches: 9. This CDR3 comprises 13 residues. CDR3 DNA sequence: TGTGCCAGCACCACGGGACAGGGGCTAGGAGCTTTCTTT. Translating gives CASTTGQGLGAFF.

V usage is TRBV6-6 and J usage is TRBJ2-1, with unresolved D. Trimming cost V 6 bases and J 2 bases, with 14 bases left between them. Germline CDR1 and CDR2: MNHNY and SVGAGI (reference sequence). The CDR3 spans 15 residues. This CDR3 is CASSLTIDPYNEQFF. CDR3 coding DNA: TGTGCCAGCAGCCTCACGATCGACCCCTACAATGAGCAGTTCTTC.

V is TRBV11-2 and J is TRBJ2-1; TRBD2 matches at 10 bases. CDR1 is SGHAT, CDR2 FQNNGV, per germline. The CDR3 has 15 amino acids. V dropped 4 bases and J dropped 5; count of bases not matched to a gene: 5. The CDR3 region is CASSSTSGWNNEQFF. DNA of the CDR3: TGTGCCAGCAGCTCGACTAGCGGGTGGAACAATGAGCAGTTCTTC.

The chain is built from TRBV5-6 and TRBJ2-1, with a weak D call TRBD2 (6 bases). Germline assignment: CDR1 SGHDT and CDR2 YYEEEE. The CDR3 runs 12 residues. V lost 2 bases and J 7 bases, leaving 7 bases between the germline ends. Here the CDR3 DNA reads TGTGCCAGCAGCTTTGGAGGGAATGAGCAGTTCTTC. Protein: CASSFGGNEQFF.

This clone was picked up a small number of times. The chain employs TRBV11-2 and TRBJ1-5; 8 bases fit TRBD1. The V gene's germline CDR1 is SGHAT and CDR2 FQNNGV. J lost 3 bases, V lost 6 bases, and 4 bases had no gene match. The CDR3 consists of 14 residues. The CDR3 spells CASSRTGFNQPQHF. Here the CDR3 DNA reads TGTGCCAGCAGTCGGACAGGGTTCAATCAGCCCCAGCATTTT.

The rearrangement joins TRBV5-4 to TRBJ1-1, with D possibly matching TRBD1 (5 bases). Germline V gene data show CDR1 as SGHNT and CDR2 as YYREEE (reference sequence). The V gene lost 1 base and the J gene lost 6 bases, with 10 bases spanning the gap. The CDR3 runs to 13 residues. The CDR3 bases are TGTGCCAGCAGCTTGCAGGGCCCCCCTGAAGCTTTCTTT. This sequence encodes CASSLQGPPEAFF. Variable domain in full (rest from reference TRBV5-4 and TRBJ1-1): ETGVTQSPTHLIKTRGQQVTLRCSSQSGHNTVSWYQQALGQGPQFIFQYYREEENGRGNFPPRFSGLQFPNYSSELNVNALELDDSALYLCASSLQGPPEAFFGQGTRLTVV.

The chain has TRBV18 and TRBJ1-1; tentative D call: TRBD1 (5 bases). CDR1 and CDR2 from the germline V gene are KGHSH and LQKENI. CDR3 length: 16 amino acids. The V end was cut by 5 bases, the J end by 0 bases, with 16 bases between. CDR3 sequence (DNA): TGTGCCAGCTCATCAGACCCCGGGACGGTGAACACTGAAGCTTTCTTT. This sequence encodes CASSSDPGTVNTEAFF.

The chain has TRBV27 and TRBJ1-2, with a weak D call TRBD1 (5 bases). CDR3 length: 13 amino acids. Per the germline V gene, CDR1 is MNHEY and CDR2 is SMNVEV (reference sequence). The V end was cut by 3 bases, the J end by 1 base, with 6 bases between. CDR3 region: CASSLQGNYGYTF. The CDR3 bases are TGTGCCAGCAGTTTGCAGGGTAACTATGGCTACACCTTC.

The chain is built from TRBV19 and TRBJ2-3; 9 bases are a match to TRBD2. V lost 2 bases, J lost 6 bases, and 12 bases stayed unmatched. This CDR3 is built from 17 residues. Germline-derived CDR1 and CDR2 are LNHDA and SQIVND (reference sequence). CDR3 amino acids: CASSISRASGAPDTQYF. In DNA form, the CDR3 reads TGTGCCAGTAGTATAAGTCGGGCTAGCGGGGCCCCGGATACGCAGTATTTT.

The chain links TRBV5-1 to TRBJ2-7, with D tentatively TRBD1 (7 bases). The CDR3 extends over 16 amino acids. CDR1 and CDR2 from the germline V gene are SGHRS and YFSETQ. Trimming took off 4 bases at V and 0 bases at J, with 17 bases between the two ends. Here the CDR3 DNA reads TGCGCCAGCAGCCCTCGTGGAGGGGGCCTCTCCTACGAGCAGTACTTC. It codes for CASSPRGGGLSYEQYF.

The chain couples TRBV7-8 to TRBJ2-7; D unclear. Trimming removed 0 bases from V and 7 bases from J, with 10 bases in between. Germline V gene sequence: CDR1 SGHVS, CDR2 FQNEAQ. CDR3 size: 13 residues. The CDR3 loop reads CASSLAAGSEQYF. For the CDR3, the DNA is TGTGCCAGCAGCTTAGCGGCAGGTTCGGAGCAGTACTTC.

V and J are TRBV10-3 and TRBJ2-7; 9 bases align to TRBD1. This CDR3 is built from 13 residues. Germline CDR1 is ENHRY and CDR2 is SYGVKD. With 11 bases clipped from V and 6 bases from J, the junction kept 11 bases outside the gene matches. CDR3 coding DNA: TGTGCCGCGGGACCGGGACAGGGATCCGAGCAGTACTTC. This gives the protein CAAGPGQGSEQYF.

The gene calls are TRBV11-2 and TRBJ1-2; the D gene is possibly TRBD1 (6 bases). Deletions cut 5 bases from V and 5 bases from J, with 15 bases between. Germline V gives CDR1 SGHAT, CDR2 FQNNGV. This CDR3 spans 14 amino acids. CDR3 in DNA: TGTGCCAGCAGCCCAGACAGGATGGGGTATGGCTACACCTTC. Translation: CASSPDRMGYGYTF.

J is TRBJ1-3 and V is TRBV9; D is undetermined. Trimming removed 2 bases from V and 4 bases from J, with 7 bases in between. This CDR3 region has 13 residues. Germline lookup yields CDR1 SGDLS and CDR2 YYNGEE. In nucleotides, the CDR3 is TGTGCCAGCAGCGTGTCAGAAGGAAACACCATATATTTT. Translating it yields CASSVSEGNTIYF.

This clone was observed a handful of times. This chain joins TRBV11-2 and TRBJ2-1; TRBD2 matches 13 bases. Germline lookup yields CDR1 SGHAT and CDR2 FQNNGV. The CDR3 extends over 16 amino acids. V was clipped by 6 bases and J by 0 bases; unmatched bases: 2. The CDR3: CASSWTSGSSYNEQFF. CDR3 sequence (DNA): TGTGCCAGCAGTTGGACTAGCGGGAGCTCCTACAATGAGCAGTTCTTC.

The chain combines TRBV9 with TRBJ2-1; D unclear. Germline CDR1 reads SGDLS; CDR2 reads YYNGEE. CDR3 length equals 14 residues. V lost 0 bases, J lost 4 bases, and 8 bases lay in between. The CDR3 spells CASSVGNEYNEQFF. The CDR3 region has the DNA TGTGCCAGCAGCGTAGGGAATGAGTACAATGAGCAGTTCTTC.

The CDR3 sequence: CASTSGPPPSSYEQYF. The DNA for the CDR3 is TGTGCCAGTACTTCCGGCCCCCCCCCAAGCTCCTACGAGCAGTACTTC. J is TRBJ2-7 and V is TRBV19; D is undetermined. The V gene lost 7 bases and the J gene lost 0 bases, with 19 bases spanning the gap. The length of the CDR3 is 16 residues. Looked up from germline, CDR1 is LNHDA and CDR2 is SQIVND (reference sequence).

The chain employs TRBV7-9 and TRBJ2-1; a possible D gene is TRBD1 (5 bases). V lost 3 bases, J lost 6 bases, and 12 bases lay in between. The CDR3 consists of 14 residues. CDR1 and CDR2 from the germline V gene are SEHNR and FQNEAQ (reference sequence). The chain's CDR3 is CASSFHGRGNEQFF. In DNA form, the CDR3 reads TGTGCCAGCAGCTTTCACGGAAGGGGCAATGAGCAGTTCTTC.

The chain couples TRBV2 to TRBJ2-3; perhaps D is TRBD1 or TRBD2 (6 bases each). Trimming took 1 base from V and 0 from J, leaving 17 bases between them. The CDR3 length is 18 residues. The germline V gene encodes CDR1 SNHLY and CDR2 FYNNEI. CDR3 amino acids: CASSEGWFGGPSTDTQYF. DNA for the CDR3: TGTGCCAGCAGTGAAGGTTGGTTTGGGGGGCCTAGCACAGATACGCAGTATTTT.

In DNA form, the CDR3 reads TGTGCCAGCAGTGACCGGACAGGGTCCTACGAGCAGTACTTC. Protein sequence: CASSDRTGSYEQYF. The chain employs TRBV6-1 and TRBJ2-7; 8 positions agree with TRBD1. CDR3 length: 14 amino acids. The germline CDR1 and CDR2 sequences are MNHNS and SASEGT. Losses at the gene ends were 3 bases for V and 1 base for J; bases not matched to a gene: 2.

This clone has just one count. In DNA, the CDR3 is TGTGCCAGCAGCAAGGGGGCTAGCAGTTCCCCAGATACGCAGTATTTT. It translates to CASSKGASSSPDTQYF. The chain carries TRBV21-1 and TRBJ2-3; no check of the table's D call, TRBD1, against the DNA was made. TRBV21-1 is shown as a pseudogene. This CDR3 region has 16 residues.

The V call is TRBV5-1, the J call TRBJ1-1; no reliable D call. The germline gives CDR1 SGHRS, CDR2 YFSETQ. V dropped 0 bases and J dropped 5 bases, with 14 bases sitting between them. The CDR3 covers 15 residues. The CDR3 here is CASSLGQPGATEAFF. CDR3 DNA sequence: TGCGCCAGCAGCTTGGGGCAACCGGGTGCGACTGAAGCTTTCTTT.

This clone turned up a few times. The chain uses TRBV6-1 and TRBJ2-1, with TRBD2 matching over 10 bases. Germline V gene lookup returns CDR1 MNHNS and CDR2 SASEGT. V lost 4 bases, J lost 5 bases, and 5 bases stayed unmatched. This CDR3 has 15 amino acids. This CDR3 is CASSAWTSGNNEQFF. The CDR3 region has the DNA TGTGCCAGCAGTGCCTGGACTAGCGGAAACAATGAGCAGTTCTTC.

The V and J genes are TRBV9 and TRBJ1-2, with D perhaps TRBD1 (6 bases). Germline V gene sequence: CDR1 SGDLS, CDR2 YYNGEE. Trimming removed 1 base from V and 4 bases from J, with 11 bases in between. This CDR3 has 14 amino acids. DNA for the CDR3: TGTGCCAGCAGCGTAACGGGGGCCCCCTATGGCTACACCTTC. Translation gives CASSVTGAPYGYTF.

This clone was seen a handful of times. The chain combines TRBV10-3 with TRBJ2-3; 7 positions agree with TRBD2. The CDR3 is 14 residues long. Trimming at V came to 0 bases and at J to 4 bases, leaving 1 base not matched to a gene. The germline gives CDR1 ENHRY, CDR2 SYGVKD. The CDR3 sequence is CAISESAGADTQYF. Here the CDR3 DNA reads TGTGCCATCAGTGAGTCGGCGGGGGCAGATACGCAGTATTTT.